This T cell receptor (beta chain) was sequenced in a study of blood T cell repertoires in COVID-19. Overall study context: The United States, Italy and Spain provided the acute and convalescent COVID-19 samples.

Original processing notes: From reference gene primer amplification, estimates of nucleated cell counts were derived. Profiling relied on immunoSEQ multiplex PCR, and the TCRdb table lists in-frame clones only, not all of them. That table is the source of V, J and clone size, and D and trimming were worked out from the DNA. The profile shows approximately 100,000 clones, around 84% of them singletons. Germline V gives CDR1 MNHEY, CDR2 SVGEGT. V was clipped by 4 bases and J by 5 bases; unmatched bases: 3. The CDR3 is 16 residues long. The sequenced sample consisted of peripheral blood. The rearrangement uses TRBV6-2 or TRBV6-3 and TRBJ1-6, with 12 positions matching TRBD1. This TCR was recovered from a woman in her seventies with active or convalescent COVID-19. The CDR3 region is CASSWDRGRNNSPLHF. CDR3 bases: TGTGCCAGCAGTTGGGACAGGGGGCGAAATAATTCACCCCTCCACTTT.